The clone carrying this TCR beta chain appeared a single time. There are 14 residues in the CDR3. V trimming: 6 bases; J trimming: 1 base; junction bases outside the gene matches: 3. Germline loops: CDR1 MNHEY, CDR2 SMNVEV (reference sequence). Per the original methods: Quantification of nucleated cells was approximated via reference gene primer amplification. Sequenced by immunoSEQ multiplex PCR; TCRdb stores in-frame clones only, minus some. For V, J and clone size, that table is used; D and trimming come from the DNA. The sample consists of around 110,000 clones, approximately 87% of them appearing once. The source of the sample is a study of blood T cell repertoires in COVID-19. Study-wide context: The study drew acute and convalescent COVID-19 samples from the United States, Italy and Spain. In each case, the material was cDNA or gDNA derived from T cells, B-cell-depleted T cells, or PBMCs.

The chain employs TRBV27 and TRBJ2-1; TRBD2 matches at 7 bases. Input material: peripheral blood. The clonotype originates from a man between 25 and 39 years old with acute or convalescent COVID-19. The CDR3 coding sequence is TGTGCCAGCAGCCCAGCGGGATCCTACAATGAGCAGTTCTTC. This gives the protein CASSPAGSYNEQFF.